This TCR beta chain was documented in a study of blood T cell repertoires in COVID-19. As for the study in general: Acute and convalescent COVID-19 samples came from the United States, Italy and Spain. Sample material is recorded as cDNA or gDNA derived from T cells, B-cell-depleted T cells, or PBMCs.

This CDR3 contains 14 residues. Germline CDR1 is ENHRY and CDR2 is SYGVKD. Deletions cut 6 bases from V and 3 bases from J, with 14 bases between. Original methodology: Amplification from reference gene primers served as the basis for estimated nucleated cell counts. This table comes from immunoSEQ multiplex PCR, and its TCRdb copy is limited to in-frame clones, with some not included. That table furnishes V, J and clone size, whereas the DNA furnished D and trimming. This sample has hundreds of thousands of clones, with 75% to 90% found just once. The clonotype originates from a woman in her 30s with active or convalescent COVID-19. Sequenced material: peripheral blood. The chain couples TRBV10-3 to TRBJ1-1; D may be TRBD1 (6 bases). The CDR3 DNA follows: TGTGCCATCAGCGCCCAACAGGGTGACACTGAAGCTTTCTTT. Its protein is CAISAQQGDTEAFF.